The clone carrying this T cell receptor beta chain was detected many times. The read falls 3 residues short of the CDR3 end, and the missing part is taken from the germline J gene. Generated by immunoSEQ multiplex PCR, the TCRdb table keeps only in-frame clones and is missing some. This record lists tens of thousands of clones, none seen once only, and the top ten clones contain about 9.5%. V gave up 5 bases and J gave up 0 bases; unmatched junction bases: 11. The CDR3 loop spans 17 amino acids. CDR1 is LNHDA, CDR2 SQIVND, per germline (reference sequence). This record comes from a study of T cell clonality in common variable immunodeficiency.

The origin of this receptor is a person aged 18 to 75 in good health. Input material: peripheral blood mononuclear cells. The chain carries TRBV19 and TRBJ2-5, with TRBD2 matching 8 bases. The CDR3 DNA, read in part, is TGTGCCAGTAGTTCCCTTCGGCGGGAGGCTCACCAAGAGACC. Translating gives CASSSLRREAHQET. The complete CDR3 sequence is CASSSLRREAHQETQYF.